The 11 T cell receptor beta chains reported below all come from one sample, sequenced in a study of blood T cell repertoires in COVID-19. Produced via immunoSEQ multiplex PCR; TCRdb's table is partial and in-frame only. The repertoire holds 43,000 or so clones, more than 75% seen once, with approximately 15% in the top ten. The sample comprised peripheral blood. The receptors derive from a man aged 55 to 70 with active or convalescent COVID-19.

The chain carries TRBV6-5 and TRBJ2-3; 7 nucleotides match TRBD1. This CDR3 region has 15 residues. J was trimmed by 8 bases and V by 7 bases; bases with no gene match: 15. Germline CDR1 and CDR2: MNHEY and SVGAGI. CDR3 in DNA: TGTGCCAGCACGACAGGGCCTACAGGGTCTGGTACGCAGTATTTT. Protein sequence: CASTTGPTGSGTQYF.

This clone has a handful of counts. The rearrangement joins TRBV25-1 to TRBJ1-1; D not certain. Germline assignment: CDR1 MGHDK and CDR2 SYGVNS. This CDR3 is built from 14 residues. Trimming removed 4 bases at V and 1 base at J, with 10 bases between. CDR3 region: CASSGSSRNTEAFF. Here the CDR3 DNA reads TGTGCCAGCAGTGGGAGCAGTAGGAACACTGAAGCTTTCTTT.

The chain combines TRBV7-2 with TRBJ1-5; D might be TRBD1 (5 bases). Trimming left V 3 bases short and J 2 bases short, with 11 bases between. Germline V gene lookup returns CDR1 SGHTA and CDR2 FQGNSA. The CDR3 contains 15 residues. The DNA of the CDR3 is TGTGCCAGCAGCTTCCAGACAGATGGCAATCAGCCCCAGCATTTT. The encoded protein is CASSFQTDGNQPQHF.

This chain connects TRBV3-1 (or the pseudogene TRBV3-2) to TRBJ1-1; unclear D gene. The CDR3 runs 14 residues. Germline values: CDR1 LGHDT, CDR2 YNNKEL (reference sequence). Trimming took off 6 bases at V and 3 bases at J, with 14 bases between the two ends. CDR3: CASSSTVRDTEAFF. The CDR3 DNA reads TGTGCCAGCAGTTCCACTGTCCGAGACACTGAAGCTTTCTTT.

The rearrangement joins TRBV10-2 to TRBJ1-6; 9 positions match TRBD1. Losses at the gene ends were 3 bases for V and 7 bases for J; bases not matched to a gene: 7. This CDR3 region has 16 residues. Per germline, CDR1 WSHSY and CDR2 SAAADI. CDR3 bases: TGCGCCAGCAGTGATACCGGGACAGGGTTAAATTCACCCCTCCACTTT. Translation: CASSDTGTGLNSPLHF.

This chain joins TRBV5-1 and TRBJ1-2, with TRBD1 matching over 10 bases. The CDR3 is 17 residues long. J was trimmed by 5 bases and V by 0 bases; bases with no gene match: 10. CDR1 and CDR2 from the germline V gene are SGHRS and YFSETQ. DNA for the CDR3: TGCGCCAGCAGCTTGGCCGGGACAGGGGCCGTCGTTTATGGCTACACCTTC. Translating gives CASSLAGTGAVVYGYTF.

The J gene is TRBJ2-7, the V gene TRBV14; the match to TRBD1 covers 10 bases. V lost 3 bases and J lost 2; bases outside the gene matches: 4. CDR1 and CDR2 (germline): SGHDN, FVKESK. There are 15 residues in the CDR3. The chain's CDR3 is CASSHPGQGTYEQYF. The CDR3 DNA sequence: TGTGCCAGCAGCCATCCGGGACAGGGGACCTACGAGCAGTACTTC. The complete variable domain, with remaining parts taken from reference TRBV14 and TRBJ2-7, reads EAGVTQFPSHSVIEKGQTVTLRCDPISGHDNLYWYRRVMGKEIKFLLHFVKESKQDESGMPNNRFLAERTGGTYSTLKVQPAELEDSGVYFCASSHPGQGTYEQYFGPGTRLTVT.

The chain couples TRBV6-5 to TRBJ1-2; TRBD1 matches 8 bases. The CDR3 runs to 15 residues. After removal of 2 bases from V and 7 bases from J, the junction contained 9 bases not matched to a gene. Per the germline V gene, CDR1 is MNHEY and CDR2 is SVGAGI. The CDR3 loop is CASSYTPDRAAGYTF. CDR3 coding DNA: TGTGCCAGCAGTTACACGCCGGACAGGGCGGCTGGCTACACCTTC.

This chain connects TRBV27 to TRBJ1-1; TRBD1 matches 7 bases. The CDR3 has 13 amino acids. Trimming took 7 bases from V and 4 from J; bases not matched to a gene: 6. Germline CDR1 MNHEY, CDR2 SMNVEV (reference sequence). The CDR3 DNA reads as TGTGCCAGCACACTCTACAGGGGCACTGAAGCTTTCTTT. Translation gives CASTLYRGTEAFF.

This chain joins TRBV2 and TRBJ1-4, with D maybe TRBD1 (6 bases). Germline CDR1 reads SNHLY; CDR2 reads FYNNEI. This CDR3 is built from 14 residues. V was shortened by 0 bases and J by 8 bases, with 10 bases between the two germline ends. For the CDR3, the DNA is TGTGCCAGCAGTGAAGCGACAGGTGGCGAAAAACTGTTTTTT. This translates into CASSEATGGEKLFF.

The chain recombines TRBV6-4 with TRBJ2-5; a weak D match, TRBD1 (6 bases). The CDR3 loop spans 13 amino acids. Germline CDR1 is MRHNA and CDR2 is SNTAGT. The V and J ends lost 5 bases and 4 bases respectively, with 11 bases between them. The CDR3 loop is CASSQQGGETQYF. The CDR3 nucleotides are TGTGCCAGCAGTCAACAGGGTGGAGAGACCCAGTACTTC.